The TCR beta chain under discussion was sequenced for a study of T-cell memory formation after mild COVID-19. For the study at large: TCR clusters showed largely donor specificity. Whole-study results and caveats: A subset of responding clones appeared in pre-infection memory, suggesting cross-reactive memory joined. While clones contracting from day 15 to 85 were balanced between CD4 and CD8, later expanders leaned CD4+. Among CD4+ contracting clones, most were CM and EM, and CD8+ ones EMRA.

TCRdb independently ran MiXCR on the 5' RACE reads; one entry per CDR3 protein. Among tens of thousands of distinct CDR3 sequences, around 30% were seen once, and the ten largest hold roughly 44%. A note on this clonotype: What it recognizes is unknown.

There are 13 residues in the CDR3. Germline V gives CDR1 SGHDT, CDR2 YYEEEE. Trimming stripped 3 bases from V and 0 bases from J, with 4 bases between. The chain combines TRBV5-6 with TRBJ2-4; D call uncertain. Sequenced input: PBMCs or a T cell subset sorted from them (not recorded which). The receptor comes from a man aged 18-30 years who had mild COVID-19 (a few samples of this study predate the infection). Cell type and time point are not known. The CDR3 is CASSYEAKNIQYF. The DNA of the CDR3 is TGTGCCAGCAGCTATGAAGCCAAAAACATTCAGTACTTC.